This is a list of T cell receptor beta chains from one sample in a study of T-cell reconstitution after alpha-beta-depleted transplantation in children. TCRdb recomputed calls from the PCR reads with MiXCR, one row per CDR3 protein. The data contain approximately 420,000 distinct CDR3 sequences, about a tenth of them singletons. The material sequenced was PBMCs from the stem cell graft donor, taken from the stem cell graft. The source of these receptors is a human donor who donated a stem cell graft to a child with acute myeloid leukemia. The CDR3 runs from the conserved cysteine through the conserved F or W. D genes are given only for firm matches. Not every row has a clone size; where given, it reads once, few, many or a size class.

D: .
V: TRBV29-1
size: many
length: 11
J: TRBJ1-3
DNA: TGCAGCGTTGAAATGAAGGGAGCCATATATTTT
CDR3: CSVEMKGAIYF

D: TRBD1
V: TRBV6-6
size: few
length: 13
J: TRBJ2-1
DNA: TGTGCCAGCACGGACAGGGCCTCCAATGAGCAGTTCTTC
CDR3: CASTDRASNEQFF

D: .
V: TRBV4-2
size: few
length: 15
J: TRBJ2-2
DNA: TGTGCCAGCAGCCAAGCACTAGCTTTTACCGGGGAGCTGTTTTTT
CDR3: CASSQALAFTGELFF

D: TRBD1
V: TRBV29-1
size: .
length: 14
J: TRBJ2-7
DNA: TGCAGCGTTGAAACCGGGACAGGGGGATACGAGCAGTACTTC
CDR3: CSVETGTGGYEQYF

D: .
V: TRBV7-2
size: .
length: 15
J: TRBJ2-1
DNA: TGTGCCAGCAGCCGGGACCCCCAGGGATACAATGAGCAGTTCTTC
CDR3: CASSRDPQGYNEQFF

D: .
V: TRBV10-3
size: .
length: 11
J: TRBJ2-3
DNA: TGTGCCAGCCGGCAGGCAGATACGCAGTATTTT
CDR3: CASRQADTQYF

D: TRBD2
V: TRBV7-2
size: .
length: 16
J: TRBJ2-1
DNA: TGTGCCAGCAGCTTTGTTCTAGCGGGGGCGAGGAGTGAGCAGTTCTTC
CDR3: CASSFVLAGARSEQFF

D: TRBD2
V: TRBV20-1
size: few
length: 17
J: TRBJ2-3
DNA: TGCAGTGCTCAGTGGTATGAAGCTAGCGGGGGCACAGATACGCAGTATTTT
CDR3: CSAQWYEASGGTDTQYF

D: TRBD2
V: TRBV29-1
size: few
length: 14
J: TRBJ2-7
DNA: TGCAGCGTCGCGCCTAGCGGGAGCGTACCCGAGCAGTACTTC
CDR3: CSVAPSGSVPEQYF

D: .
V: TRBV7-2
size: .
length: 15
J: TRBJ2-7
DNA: TGTGCCAGCAGCTTAGTAACCGGGAACTCCTACGAGCAGTACTTC
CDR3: CASSLVTGNSYEQYF

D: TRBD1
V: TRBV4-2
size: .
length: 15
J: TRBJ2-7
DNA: TGTGCCAGCAGCCCCCGGGACAGGGACACCTACGAGCAGTACTTC
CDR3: CASSPRDRDTYEQYF

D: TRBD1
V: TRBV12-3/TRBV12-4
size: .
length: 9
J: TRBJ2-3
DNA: TGTGCCGCCGGGACAGCGCAGTATTTT
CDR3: CAAGTAQYF

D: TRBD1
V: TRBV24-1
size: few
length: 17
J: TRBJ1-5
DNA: TGTGCCACCATCATACCGCGACAGGGGAGGATCGAGCAGCCCCAGCATTTT
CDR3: CATIIPRQGRIEQPQHF

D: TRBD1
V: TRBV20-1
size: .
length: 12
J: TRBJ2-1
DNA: TGCAGTGCTAAACAGGGGTACAATGAGCAGTTCTTC
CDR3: CSAKQGYNEQFF

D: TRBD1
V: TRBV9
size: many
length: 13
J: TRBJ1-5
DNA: TGTGCCAGCAGCGCCACAGGGGACCGGCCCCAGCATTTT
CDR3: CASSATGDRPQHF

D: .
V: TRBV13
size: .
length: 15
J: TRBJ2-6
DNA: TGTGCCAGCAGACCCGGCCGGGTTAACGCCAACGGCCTGACTTTC
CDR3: CASRPGRVNANGLTF

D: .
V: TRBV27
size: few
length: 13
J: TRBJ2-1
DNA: TGTGCCAGCAGTGGATTAAACTACAATGAGCAGTTCTTC
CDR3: CASSGLNYNEQFF

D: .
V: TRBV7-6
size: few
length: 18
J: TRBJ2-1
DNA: TGTGCCAGCAGCCCCAGTATCGTCATGGGGGGCTCCTACAATGAGCAGTTCTTC
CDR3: CASSPSIVMGGSYNEQFF

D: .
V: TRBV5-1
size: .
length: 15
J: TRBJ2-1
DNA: TGCGCCAGCAGCTTGAGAAGGACGGCTAACAATGAGCAGTTCTTC
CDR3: CASSLRRTANNEQFF

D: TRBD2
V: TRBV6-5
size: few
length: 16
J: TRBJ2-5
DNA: TGTGCCAGCAGTTACCGGGGACTAGGTCATTGGGAGACCCAGTACTTC
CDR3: CASSYRGLGHWETQYF

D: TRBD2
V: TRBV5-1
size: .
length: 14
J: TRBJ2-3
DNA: TGCGCCAGCAGCTTGATGGGAGGGGCAGATACGCAGTATTTT
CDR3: CASSLMGGADTQYF

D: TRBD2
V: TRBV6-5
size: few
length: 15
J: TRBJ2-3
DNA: TGTGCCAGCAGTTACTTCCGGGAGGGCCGGGATACGCAGTATTTT
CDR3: CASSYFREGRDTQYF